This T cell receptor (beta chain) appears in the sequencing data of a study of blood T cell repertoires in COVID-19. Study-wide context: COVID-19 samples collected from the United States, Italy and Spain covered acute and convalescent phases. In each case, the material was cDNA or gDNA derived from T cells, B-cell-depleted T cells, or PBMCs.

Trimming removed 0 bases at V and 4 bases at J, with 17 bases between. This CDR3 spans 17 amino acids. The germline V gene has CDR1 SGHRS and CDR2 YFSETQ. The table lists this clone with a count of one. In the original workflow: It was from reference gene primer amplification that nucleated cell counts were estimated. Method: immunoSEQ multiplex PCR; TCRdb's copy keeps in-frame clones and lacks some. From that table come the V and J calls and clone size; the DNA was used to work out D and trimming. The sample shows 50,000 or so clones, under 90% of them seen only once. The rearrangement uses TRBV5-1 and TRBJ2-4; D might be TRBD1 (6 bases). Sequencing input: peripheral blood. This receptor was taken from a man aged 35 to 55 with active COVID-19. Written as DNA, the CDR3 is TGCGCCAGCAGCTTGGGGACTCTCCGAGGGGGTAAAAACATTCAGTACTTC. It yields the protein CASSLGTLRGGKNIQYF.